This T cell receptor beta chain stems from a study of T cells in Graves' hyperthyroidism and ophthalmopathy. Regions amplified from RNA transcripts were the TCR beta CDR3 regions. The HTBI primer set was used in a first-round RT-PCR of the TCR CDR3. TCRdb reanalysed the multiplex PCR reads using MiXCR and keeps one entry per CDR3 protein. The profile shows around 300,000 distinct CDR3 sequences, roughly an eighth of them singletons. This clonotype was counted between two and nine times. The CDR3 is 15 residues long. The V and J ends lost 4 bases and 0 bases respectively, with 13 bases between them. Germline V gene sequence: CDR1 SGHDT, CDR2 YYEEEE.

Sequencing was performed on blood. This TCR was recovered from a woman between 35 and 50 years old with Graves' ophthalmopathy. The chain joins TRBV5-6 to TRBJ1-2; D not resolved. In DNA, the CDR3 is TGTGCCAGCAGCCTCTACGACTGGTCTAACTATGGCTACACCTTC. As protein: CASSLYDWSNYGYTF.